Presented here are 10 T cell receptor beta chains from one specimen sequenced in a study of blood T cell repertoires in COVID-19. The repertoire was sequenced with immunoSEQ multiplex PCR; TCRdb's copy has only in-frame clones and lacks some. The sample holds about 180,000 clones, approximately 80% seen once. The sequencing sample was made of peripheral blood. These receptors originate from a human donor in a cohort sampled during active COVID-19.

V is TRBV5-1 and J is TRBJ1-5, with D perhaps TRBD1 (5 bases). The length of the CDR3 is 13 residues. Germline V CDR1 and CDR2: SGHRS, YFSETQ. V was pared by 3 bases and J by 5 bases, with 9 bases between. DNA for the CDR3: TGCGCCAGCAGCTCCGGGGGGGATCAGCCCCAGCATTTT. Translated: CASSSGGDQPQHF.

The V call is TRBV12-3 or TRBV12-4, the J call TRBJ1-4; the D gene is possibly TRBD1 (6 bases). This CDR3 has 13 amino acids. V lost 5 bases and J lost 13, with 17 bases in between. For the CDR3, the DNA is TGTGCCAGCAGTCGTGAGACAGGTTTCCCACTGTTTTTT. Translated: CASSRETGFPLFF.

V is TRBV29-1 and J is TRBJ1-1; possible D gene TRBD1, 6 bases. Germline CDR1 and CDR2: SQVTM and ANQGSEA. The ends were cut back, 3 bases at V and 2 bases at J, with 19 bases in the middle. The CDR3 contains 16 residues. CDR3 loop: CSVDTGSSSPNTEAFF. The DNA for the CDR3 is TGCAGCGTTGATACAGGGAGTTCCTCTCCTAACACTGAAGCTTTCTTT.

This chain uses TRBV2 with TRBJ2-7; D not resolved. Germline-derived CDR1 and CDR2 are SNHLY and FYNNEI. Trimming pared 2 bases from V and 7 bases from J, leaving 12 bases between. This CDR3 is built from 13 residues. The CDR3 reads CASSEFLLEEQYF. DNA of the CDR3: TGTGCCAGCAGTGAATTCCTTTTGGAGGAGCAGTACTTC. The variable domain in full, with the rest retrieved from reference TRBV2 and TRBJ2-7, is EPEVTQTPSHQVTQMGQEVILRCVPISNHLYFYWYRQILGQKVEFLVSFYNNEISEKSEIFDDQFSVERPDGSNFTLKIRSTKLEDSAMYFCASSEFLLEEQYFGPGTRLTVT.

This clone was counted a few times. V gene TRBV5-1 combines with J gene TRBJ2-7; TRBD1 is a possible D gene (5 bases). The germline gives CDR1 SGHRS, CDR2 YFSETQ. The CDR3 consists of 16 residues. V lost 0 bases to trimming and J lost 0 bases, with 13 bases between them. The CDR3 sequence: CASSLATGISSYEQYF. CDR3 nucleotide sequence: TGCGCCAGCAGCTTGGCCACAGGAATAAGCTCCTACGAGCAGTACTTC.

The V and J genes are TRBV7-2 and TRBJ2-7; 12 positions match TRBD2. The CDR3 loop spans 14 amino acids. Germline V gene data show CDR1 as SGHTA and CDR2 as FQGNSA. The ends lost 3 bases at V and 5 bases at J; junction bases unmatched: 2. CDR3 residues: CASSLTSGSHEQYF. The CDR3, as DNA: TGTGCCAGCAGCTTGACTAGCGGGAGCCACGAGCAGTACTTC.

V usage is TRBV1 and J usage is TRBJ2-7; TRBD2, as called in the table, went unchecked against the DNA. TRBV1 is designated a pseudogene. The CDR3 covers 15 residues. CDR3 region: CTSSQDLLAGLPQYF. The CDR3 nucleotides read TGCACCAGCAGCCAAGATCTGCTAGCGGGGCTCCCGCAGTACTTC.

The V call is TRBV24-1, the J call TRBJ1-4, with 8 nucleotides matching TRBD1. The CDR3 has 19 amino acids. Germline V gene lookup returns CDR1 KGHDR and CDR2 SFDVKD. Trimming at V came to 10 bases and at J to 3 bases, leaving 21 bases not matched to a gene. CDR3 DNA sequence: TGTGCCACTACGTACCGGGACAGGTCCGTCGAGGGGGCTAATGAAAAACTGTTTTTT. Amino acids: CATTYRDRSVEGANEKLFF.

The chain couples TRBV9 to TRBJ1-1; D may be TRBD1 (6 bases). Trimming left V 2 bases short and J 0 bases short, with 11 bases between. The CDR3 length is 15 residues. Germline CDR1 SGDLS, CDR2 YYNGEE. CDR3 bases: TGTGCCAGCAGCGTCACCGGGACAATGAACACTGAAGCTTTCTTT. Translating gives CASSVTGTMNTEAFF.

About this clone itself: The junction differs from germline at one of its ends, possibly a read error. This chain joins TRBV6-6 and TRBJ2-1, with D unclear. CDR1 is MNHNY, CDR2 SVGAGI, per germline (reference sequence). This CDR3 has 11 residues. The CDR3 is CAIQRNPPPVF. The CDR3 DNA follows: TGTGCCATCCAGAGGAACCCCCCCCCGGTCTTC.